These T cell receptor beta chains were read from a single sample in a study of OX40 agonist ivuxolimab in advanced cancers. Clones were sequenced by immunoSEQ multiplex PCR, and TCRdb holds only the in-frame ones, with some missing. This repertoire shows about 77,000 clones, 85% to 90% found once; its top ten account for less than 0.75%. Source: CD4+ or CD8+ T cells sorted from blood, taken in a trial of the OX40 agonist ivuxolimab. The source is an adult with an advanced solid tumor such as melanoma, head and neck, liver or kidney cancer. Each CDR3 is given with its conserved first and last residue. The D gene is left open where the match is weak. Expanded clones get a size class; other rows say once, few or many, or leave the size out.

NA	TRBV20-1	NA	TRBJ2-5	TGCAGTGCCGCGGACGAGACCCAGTACTTC	CSAADETQYF
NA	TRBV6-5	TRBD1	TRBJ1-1	TGTGCCAGCAGTTACTCTTGGCAGTCAGGGGGAGCTTTCTTT	CASSYSWQSGGAFF
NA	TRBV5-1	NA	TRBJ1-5	TGCGCCAGCAGCTTGGACACAGGGACCAATCAGCCCCAGCATTTT	CASSLDTGTNQPQHF
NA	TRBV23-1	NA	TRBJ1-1	TGCGCCAGCAGACAACGGCAGGGGAAGATACGGAACACTGAAGCTTTCTTT	CASRQRQGKIRNTEAFF
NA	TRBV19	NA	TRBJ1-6	TGTGCCAGTAGCCGGGGCGGGACGGAGTCACCCCTCCACTTT	CASSRGGTESPLHF
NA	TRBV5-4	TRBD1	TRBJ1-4	TGTGCCAGCAGCGATACCCAGGGGGGGGCTAATGAAAAACTGTTTTTT	CASSDTQGGANEKLFF
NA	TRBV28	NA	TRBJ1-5	TGTGCCAGCAGTCCAGGTATGGGTGCCATCGTGAATTTT	CASSPGMGAIVNF
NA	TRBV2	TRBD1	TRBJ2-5	TGTGCCAGCAGGCGGACAGGGAAAGAGACCCAGTACTTC	CASRRTGKETQYF
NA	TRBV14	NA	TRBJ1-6	TGTGCCAGCAGCCAAGGTGTTTTGCGTTCACCCCTCCACTTT	CASSQGVLRSPLHF
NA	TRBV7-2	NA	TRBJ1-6	TGTGCCAGCAGCTTAAGGGGGAACCTCCACTTT	CASSLRGNLHF
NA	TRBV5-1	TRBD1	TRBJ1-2	TGCGCCAGCAGCTTGACGGCGGGACAGGGGGCCTCTAACTATGGCTACACCTTC	CASSLTAGQGASNYGYTF
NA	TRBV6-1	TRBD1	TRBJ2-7	TGTGCCAGCAGTGAACTGGGACAGGGATATGTCGAGCAGTACTTC	CASSELGQGYVEQYF
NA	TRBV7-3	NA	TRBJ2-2	TGTGCCAGCAGCCCCGGAAGGGGGGTCGGAACCGGGGAGCTGTTTTTT	CASSPGRGVGTGELFF
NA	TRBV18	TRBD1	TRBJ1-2	TGTGCCAGCTCACCGTGGGACAGGGTCACCTCTGGCTACACCTTC	CASSPWDRVTSGYTF
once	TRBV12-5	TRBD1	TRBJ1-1	TGTGCTAGTGGGCGGGGGACAGGGTCCCTGAACACTGAAGCTTTCTTT	CASGRGTGSLNTEAFF
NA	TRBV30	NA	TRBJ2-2	TGTGCCTGGAGTGGGGGCCCGTCTCAGCCCGGGGAGCTGTTTTTT	CAWSGGPSQPGELFF
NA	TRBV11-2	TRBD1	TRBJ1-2	TGTGCCAGCAGCCCGACAGGGATCTATGGCTACACCTTC	CASSPTGIYGYTF
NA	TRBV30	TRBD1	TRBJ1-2	TGTGCCTGTTCCGTTGATGGACAGGGAGGCTACACCTTC	CACSVDGQGGYTF
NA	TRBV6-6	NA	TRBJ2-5	TGTGCCAGCAGGATAGACAGGTCAAGCGGGACCCAGTACTTC	CASRIDRSSGTQYF
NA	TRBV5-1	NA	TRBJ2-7	TGCGCCAGCAGCTTGGAATTTGACAGCCTATACGAGCAGTACTTC	CASSLEFDSLYEQYF
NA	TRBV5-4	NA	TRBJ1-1	TGTGCCAGCAACCTGGTAGGGGACGGGGACACTGAAGCTTTCTTT	CASNLVGDGDTEAFF
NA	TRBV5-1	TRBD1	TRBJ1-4	TGCGCCAGCAGCCCGGGACAGAGACCTGAAAAACTGTTTTTT	CASSPGQRPEKLFF
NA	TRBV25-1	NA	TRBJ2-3	TGTGCCAGCAGTCCCCGCTTGGGCTTCGGAATGGGCCCAGATACGCAGTATTTT	CASSPRLGFGMGPDTQYF
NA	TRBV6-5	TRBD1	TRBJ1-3	TGTGCCAGCAGTTACTCCTCGACAGGGGCTGGAAACACCATATATTTT	CASSYSSTGAGNTIYF
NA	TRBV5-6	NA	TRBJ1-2	TGTGCCAGCAGCTCCGGTACCAGGGGCTATGGCTACACCTTC	CASSSGTRGYGYTF
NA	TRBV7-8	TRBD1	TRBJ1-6	TGTGCCAGCAGCCCCCGGACAGGGGGCTCCTATAATTCACCCCTCCACTTT	CASSPRTGGSYNSPLHF
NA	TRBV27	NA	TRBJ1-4	TGTGCCAGCAGCCCCGACACTACCACAACTAATGAAAAACTGTTTTTT	CASSPDTTTTNEKLFF
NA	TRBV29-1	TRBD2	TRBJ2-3	TGCAGCTCCGAGGCGAGAAGAAGCGGGGGGGCCGATACGCAGTATTTT	CSSEARRSGGADTQYF
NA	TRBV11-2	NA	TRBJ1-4	TGTGCCAGCAGCTTAGATAACTCCTACAGGGCATATAATGAAAAACTGTTTTTT	CASSLDNSYRAYNEKLFF
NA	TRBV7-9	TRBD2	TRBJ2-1	TGTGCCAGCAGCTTAGACTCTAGCGGGGGATTTCGGTTCTTC	CASSLDSSGGFRFF
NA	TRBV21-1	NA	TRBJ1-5	TGTGCCAGCCAGAGGACGGTGAATCAGCCCCAGCATTTT	CASQRTVNQPQHF
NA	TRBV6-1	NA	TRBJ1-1	TGTGCAACCGGATCAGGGGCTGGGACTGAAGCTTTCTTT	CATGSGAGTEAFF
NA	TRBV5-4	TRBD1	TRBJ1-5	TGTGCCAGCAGCGCCGGGACAGGGTCGAATCAGCCCCAGCATTTT	CASSAGTGSNQPQHF
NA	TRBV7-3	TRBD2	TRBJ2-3	TGTGCCAGCAGCTTAACCCCCATTGGACTAGCGGGGAGCACAGATACGCAGTATTTT	CASSLTPIGLAGSTDTQYF
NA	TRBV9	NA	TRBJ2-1	TGTGCCAGCAGCGTGCGCCAGGGAAGCAATGAGCAGTTCTTC	CASSVRQGSNEQFF
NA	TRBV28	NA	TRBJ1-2	TGTGCCAGCAGTCCCAACTCGGGCAGGGGCTATGGCTACACCTTC	CASSPNSGRGYGYTF
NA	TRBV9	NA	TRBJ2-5	TGTGCCAGCAGCGTAGTTGGACCTCAAGAGACCCAGTACTTC	CASSVVGPQETQYF
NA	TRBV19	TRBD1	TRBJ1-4	TGTGCCAGTAGTATCCGGGACAGGGTGGTAAAACTGTTTTTT	CASSIRDRVVKLFF
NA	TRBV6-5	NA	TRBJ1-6	TGTGCCACCCAGGGGCCGGGGCTAGTAAATTCACCCCTCCACTTT	CATQGPGLVNSPLHF
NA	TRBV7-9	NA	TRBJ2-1	TGTGCCAGCAACCCAGTAAGGGGATCCTACAATGAGCAGTTCTTC	CASNPVRGSYNEQFF
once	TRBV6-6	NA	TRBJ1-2	TGTGCCAGCAGTCCACCAGGCTTTAACTATGGCTACACCTTC	CASSPPGFNYGYTF
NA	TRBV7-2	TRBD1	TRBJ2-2	TGTGCCAGCAGCTGGCTACAGGGGGGCGGCGGGGAGCTGTTTTTT	CASSWLQGGGGELFF
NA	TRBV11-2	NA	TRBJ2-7	TGTGCCAGCAGCTTACAGGGTGAGGCCTACGAGCAGTACTTC	CASSLQGEAYEQYF
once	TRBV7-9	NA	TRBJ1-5	TGTGCCAGCAGCCGAGAGAGGCAGCCCCAGCATTTT	CASSRERQPQHF
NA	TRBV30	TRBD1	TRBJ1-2	TGTGCCTGGAGTGTAAACAGGGGAGAAGGTGGCTACACCTTC	CAWSVNRGEGGYTF
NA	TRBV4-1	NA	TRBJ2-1	TGCGCCAGCAGCCGGGTCGAAGTCCCCGGGGTCTTC	CASSRVEVPGVF
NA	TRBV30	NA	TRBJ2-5	TGTGCCTGGAGTCGTCAGGGTGGAGAGACCCAGTACTTC	CAWSRQGGETQYF